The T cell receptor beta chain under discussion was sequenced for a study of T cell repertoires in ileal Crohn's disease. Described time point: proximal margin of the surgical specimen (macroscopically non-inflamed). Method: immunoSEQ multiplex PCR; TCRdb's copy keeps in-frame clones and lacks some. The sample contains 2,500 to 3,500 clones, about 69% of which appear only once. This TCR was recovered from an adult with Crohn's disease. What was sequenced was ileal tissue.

The CDR3 DNA reads as TGCAGCGTTAGCAGGGGGACTGAAGCTTTCTTT. Residues: CSVSRGTEAFF. The V call is TRBV29-1, the J call TRBJ1-1; 7 nucleotides line up with TRBD1. The CDR3 is 11 residues long. Trimming took 5 bases from V and 5 from J; bases not matched to a gene: 2. Germline CDR1 is SQVTM and CDR2 is ANQGSEA.